This paragraph reports one T cell receptor beta chain. This receptor's antigen is unknown. Base-call qualities are not available, and no considerably larger clone is one nucleotide away. For CDR1 and CDR2, the germline V gene (reference sequence) lists LNHNV and YYDKDF. Counted from cysteine to phenylalanine, this CDR3 has 15 amino acids. Just the 45-base CDR3 DNA is kept, in frame starting at base 1. Here V drops 3 bases and J drops 7 bases, and the junction holds 7 bases not matched to any gene. The CDR3 regions of human TCRbeta chains were subjected to immunosequencing. As for the authors' bioinformatics: Repertoire TCRs were checked for matches against a reference library of SARS-CoV-2-specific TCRs that had been generated using the MIRA antigen-specificity platform. Breadth was defined as the fraction of unique TCRs that were SARS-CoV-2-associated. Depth was defined as the fraction of total T cells that were SARS-CoV-2-associated. Using the MIRA data, every spike-specific TCR was mapped to the spike region that the TCR reacted to and assigned to either a CD4 or a CD8 class. Log10-transformed breadth and depth values were compared by one-way ANOVA with Sidak's multiple comparisons tests. Held by TCRdb, this immuneACCESS table contains in-frame sequences only and omits some clones. Under half of the omission traces to an unresolved V gene where checked; the cause of the rest is unknown. D and trimming were read from the DNA, whereas the V and J calls and clone size are those reported in that table. The table for this sample lists some 18,000 clones; more than 80% of them were counted only once. Of the sample, roughly a fifth falls within the top ten clones.

These data are taken from a study of T cell responses to AZD1222 COVID-19 vaccine (dated by TCRdb to the early 2020s). Regarding the study in general: TCR sequencing covered 230 to 250 trial participants: some 210 given two doses of AZD1222 and approximately 25 given two doses of MenACWY control vaccine. Trial participants were enrolled by age into subgroups of 18-55, 56-69 and 70-plus years, and roughly 150, 30 and 60 TCR-sequenced participants, respectively, were included in these subgroups. On the study overall, not on this receptor specifically: Spike-specific TCR breadth and depth rose significantly after two AZD1222 doses compared with day 0 and with MenACWY recipients. Conclusions about previously exposed vaccinees are limited, since just five to seven AZD1222 recipients were seropositive for SARS-CoV-2 at baseline. Participants were mostly white British, with more females than males. The authors suggested clonal diversity may have been underestimated. Because no day 14 peak-response samples were available, the repertoires could be characterized only after the peak T cell response. Epitopes outside the regions mutated in the B.1.351 and B.1.1.7 variants were reportedly recognized by nearly half of the unique spike-specific TCRs. CD4 TCRs associated with the vaccine covered the entire spike protein, and the dominant responses were in regions 160-218 and 743-854. In the small 56-69-year group, the increase in depth fell short of significance, most likely because of low power.

The intended sense of this specimen's time point label: about 28 days (+/-7) after the second vaccine dose. Because spike-specific TCR depth and breadth did not differ between the two schedules, AZD1222 recipients who got a second dose at roughly 4 weeks were pooled with those who got a second dose at roughly 12 weeks. Vaccinee samples were obtained from the UK trials COV001 and COV002, which included a single-blind randomized controlled phase 2/3 trial of AZD1222 (ChAdOx1 nCoV-19) in healthy adults. Trial participant PBMC samples were collected at day 0 and day 28 after the second dose for TCRbeta chain sequencing.

This clonotype was obtained from an adult who received the AZD1222 COVID-19 vaccine. The chain was built from TRBV15 and TRBJ2-1, with 9 bases matching TRBD1. Sequenced here: peripheral blood, sampled 28 days after the second AZD1222 dose. The CDR3 protein is CATSSPGQGVNEQFF. The nucleotide sequence reads TGTGCCACCAGCAGTCCGGGACAGGGTGTGAATGAGCAGTTCTTC. Beyond the CDR3, the reference TRBV15 and TRBJ2-1 genes provide the residues; the full variable domain reads: DAMVIQNPRYQVTQFGKPVTLSCSQTLNHNVMYWYQQKSSQAPKLLFHYYDKDFNNEADTPDNFQSRRPNTSFCFLDIRSPGLGDTAMYLCATSSPGQGVNEQFFGPGTRLTVL.